Following are 31 T cell receptor beta chains from one sample sequenced in a study of human T cells and chemical hapten exposure. TCRdb analysed the RACE reads with MiXCR anew, one entry per CDR3 protein. The sample yields fewer than 350,000 distinct CDR3 sequences, 7.5% to 8% seen once. Time point given: pre-sensitization, week 0. Stated treatment: therapeutic diphenylcyclopropenone sensitization with weekly scalp DPC. Here the sequenced sample was whole blood, taken in connection with sensitization to the hapten diphenylcyclopropenone (DPC). Receptors originate from a man aged 18 to 30 with alopecia areata. Some clones in this sample may be carry-over from other donors' samples.

The chain joins TRBV6-1 to TRBJ1-1; tentatively, D is TRBD1 (6 bases). V shed 7 bases and J shed 1 base, with 10 bases lying between them. This CDR3 comprises 13 residues. Per the germline V gene, CDR1 is MNHNS and CDR2 is SASEGT. In DNA form, the CDR3 reads TGTGCCAGCAACGTGGGACAGAACACTGAAGCTTTCTTT. It codes for CASNVGQNTEAFF.

This chain uses TRBV7-9 with TRBJ1-1; D call uncertain. CDR1 and CDR2 from the germline V gene are SEHNR and FQNEAQ (reference sequence). The ends were cut back, 3 bases at V and 2 bases at J, with 13 bases in the middle. The CDR3 is 15 residues long. CDR3 nucleotides: TGTGCCAGCAGCTTTTCTCTACGCGGAAACACTGAAGCTTTCTTT. It yields the protein CASSFSLRGNTEAFF. Complete variable domain (other parts from reference TRBV7-9 and TRBJ1-1): DTGVSQNPRHKITKRGQNVTFRCDPISEHNRLYWYRQTLGQGPEFLTYFQNEAQLEKSRLLSDRFSAERPKGSFSTLEIQRTEQGDSAMYLCASSFSLRGNTEAFFGQGTRLTVV.

The V and J genes are TRBV11-2 and TRBJ1-3; TRBD1 is a possible D gene (6 bases). The CDR3 spans 16 residues. The germline gives CDR1 SGHAT, CDR2 FQNNGV. Trimming cost V 0 bases and J 3 bases, with 12 bases left between them. CDR3 sequence (DNA): TGTGCCAGCAGCTTAGAAGGTCGGGGGCATGGAAACACCATATATTTT. The encoded protein is CASSLEGRGHGNTIYF.

This clonotype was observed a few times. In DNA, the CDR3 is TGTGCCATCAGTGCCGCCGGGACAGGGGCTTTTGGCACTGAAGCTTTCTTT. The encoded protein is CAISAAGTGAFGTEAFF. The chain links TRBV10-3 to TRBJ1-1; TRBD1 matches at 10 bases. The CDR3 runs to 17 residues. With 4 bases clipped from V and 4 bases from J, the junction kept 12 bases outside the gene matches. Germline V CDR1 and CDR2: ENHRY, SYGVKD.

This clonotype has more than one count but fewer than ten. The V and J genes are TRBV28 and TRBJ2-6; D unclear. Germline V gene sequence: CDR1 MDHEN, CDR2 SYDVKM. This CDR3 region has 16 residues. V shed 3 bases and J shed 0 bases, with 9 bases lying between them. The DNA of the CDR3 is TGTGCCAGCAGTTTCTCAGTTATCTCTGGGGCCAACGTCCTGACTTTC. Translated, it gives CASSFSVISGANVLTF.

This clonotype appeared many times. The rearrangement uses TRBV3-1 and TRBJ2-2; possible D gene TRBD1, 5 bases. CDR1 is LGHDT, CDR2 YNNKEL, per germline (reference sequence). Trimming shortened V by 1 base and J by 0 bases, and 9 bases separated the two germline ends. This CDR3 spans 16 amino acids. For the CDR3, the DNA is TGTGCCAGCAGCCAAGTCTCAGGGACGAACACCGGGGAGCTGTTTTTT. It is translated as CASSQVSGTNTGELFF.

This clonotype was counted between two and nine times. This chain uses TRBV2 with TRBJ1-4; tentative D call: TRBD1 (5 bases). The V end was cut by 2 bases, the J end by 6 bases, with 10 bases between. The length of the CDR3 is 14 residues. Germline V gene lookup returns CDR1 SNHLY and CDR2 FYNNEI. CDR3 sequence reads: CASSEQGRDEKLFF. In DNA, the CDR3 is TGTGCCAGCAGTGAACAGGGTCGGGATGAAAAACTGTTTTTT. Drawing the rest from reference TRBV2 and TRBJ1-4, the complete variable domain is EPEVTQTPSHQVTQMGQEVILRCVPISNHLYFYWYRQILGQKVEFLVSFYNNEISEKSEIFDDQFSVERPDGSNFTLKIRSTKLEDSAMYFCASSEQGRDEKLFFGSGTQLSVL.

This clonotype was seen more than once but under ten times. This chain links TRBV10-3 with TRBJ2-3; no clear D gene. The CDR3 totals 13 residues. V lost 4 bases and J lost 6, with 11 bases in between. Germline V gene data show CDR1 as ENHRY and CDR2 as SYGVKD. The CDR3 protein is CAISVPSGDTQYF. For the CDR3, the DNA is TGTGCCATCAGTGTTCCATCTGGGGATACGCAGTATTTT.

The chain has TRBV6-2 or TRBV6-3 and TRBJ2-7; tentatively, D is TRBD1 (6 bases). V dropped 5 bases and J dropped 2 bases, with 22 bases sitting between them. There are 17 residues in the CDR3. The germline V gene has CDR1 MNHEY and CDR2 SVGEGT. CDR3 nucleotides: TGTGCCAGCAGTATCACAAGTTTCGCAGGGGACCCCTACGAGCAGTACGTC. Translating it yields CASSITSFAGDPYEQYV.

This clonotype appeared a few times. The CDR3 nucleotides are TGTGCCAGCAGTGCCGGGACAGCTACCTACGAGCAGTACGTC. Translation: CASSAGTATYEQYV. V and J are TRBV6-1 and TRBJ2-7; 7 bases match TRBD1. The CDR3 is 14 residues long. With 4 bases clipped from V and 2 bases from J, the junction kept 5 bases outside the gene matches. From germline, CDR1 is MNHNS and CDR2 SASEGT.

The table lists this clonotype with a few counts. V gene TRBV9 combines with J gene TRBJ2-5; TRBD2 is a possible D gene (6 bases). Between the trimmed V and J ends, which lost 3 bases and 5 bases, there was a span of 17 bases. Per the germline V gene, CDR1 is SGDLS and CDR2 is YYNGEE. The CDR3 totals 15 residues. The CDR3: CASSAATGSGETQYF. The CDR3 DNA is TGTGCCAGCAGCGCAGCTACTGGCAGCGGGGAGACCCAGTACTTC. The full variable domain, its missing parts supplied by reference TRBV9 and TRBJ2-5, is DSGVTQTPKHLITATGQRVTLRCSPRSGDLSVYWYQQSLDQGLQFLIQYYNGEERAKGNILERFSAQQFPDLHSELNLSSLELGDSALYFCASSAATGSGETQYFGPGTRLLVL.

Ten or more counts support this clonotype. The chain combines TRBV20-1 with TRBJ1-5; maybe TRBD1 (6 bases). CDR1 is DFQATT, CDR2 SNEGSKA, per germline (reference sequence). The CDR3 runs to 12 residues. V was shortened by 6 bases and J by 4 bases, with 10 bases between the two germline ends. The CDR3 protein is CSAWDNNQPQHF. CDR3 DNA: TGCAGTGCCTGGGACAATAATCAGCCCCAGCATTTT.

A few counts support this clonotype. The chain joins TRBV11-2 to TRBJ2-2; D may be TRBD1 or TRBD2 (6 bases each). The CDR3 runs to 15 residues. Trimming left V 5 bases short and J 4 bases short, with 14 bases between. Germline CDR1 SGHAT, CDR2 FQNNGV. This CDR3 is CASSLKQGGTGELFF. DNA for the CDR3: TGTGCCAGCAGCCTCAAACAGGGAGGCACCGGGGAGCTGTTTTTT.

This clonotype was counted at least ten times. This sequence joins TRBV4-3 and TRBJ1-3; a possible D gene is TRBD1 (5 bases). V lost 1 base and J lost 7, with 11 bases in between. The CDR3 extends over 14 amino acids. The germline CDR1 and CDR2 sequences are LGHNA and YSLEER. CDR3 in amino acids: CASSQAGRSNTIYF. Here the CDR3 DNA reads TGCGCCAGCAGCCAAGCGGGACGAAGTAACACCATATATTTT.

This chain connects TRBV20-1 to TRBJ2-3; D not resolved. With 3 bases removed from V and 4 bases from J, the gap between germline ends came to 17 bases. CDR1 and CDR2 from the germline V gene are DFQATT and SNEGSKA (reference sequence). CDR3 size: 15 residues. DNA for the CDR3: TGCAGTGCTAGCCCGACACTTCATGCCTCAGATACGCAGTATTTT. Protein product: CSASPTLHASDTQYF.

There are many counts of this clonotype. J is TRBJ2-7 and V is TRBV6-2 or TRBV6-3; a weak D match, TRBD1 (6 bases). Germline CDR1 and CDR2: MNHEY and SVGEGT. The CDR3 runs 15 residues. The V end lost 6 bases, the J end lost 1 base, and 16 bases lay between the germline ends. Here the CDR3 reads CASSDWDTLSYEQYF. The CDR3 bases are TGTGCCAGCAGCGACTGGGACACTCTTTCCTACGAGCAGTACTTC.

This clonotype was detected many times. V is TRBV11-2 and J is TRBJ1-2; D is ambiguous. Germline loops: CDR1 SGHAT, CDR2 FQNNGV. V was pared by 5 bases and J by 2 bases, with 12 bases between. The CDR3 has 14 residues. The CDR3 reads CASSPTSRNYGYTF. The CDR3 nucleotides are TGTGCCAGCAGCCCGACGTCCAGGAACTATGGCTACACCTTC.

This clonotype has only a few counts. J is TRBJ1-3 and V is TRBV14; D is ambiguous. Germline-derived CDR1 and CDR2 are SGHDN and FVKESK. This CDR3 has 16 residues. Trimming left V 4 bases short and J 0 bases short, with 13 bases between. The CDR3 sequence is CASSPGLVNSGNTIYF. The CDR3 DNA sequence: TGTGCCAGCAGCCCAGGACTAGTAAACTCTGGAAACACCATATATTTT.

There are a few counts of this clonotype. J is TRBJ2-1 and V is TRBV4-1, with 11 bases fitting TRBD2. Germline loops: CDR1 MGHRA, CDR2 YSYEKL. J lost 3 bases, V lost 4 bases, and 8 bases had no gene match. This CDR3 region has 17 residues. CDR3 DNA: TGCGCCAGCAGCCCCCGAGCTAGCGGGGGGTTCTACAATGAGCAGTTCTTC. As protein: CASSPRASGGFYNEQFF.

The chain employs TRBV6-2 or TRBV6-3 and TRBJ1-2, with D perhaps matching TRBD1 (6 bases). V lost 6 bases and J 0 bases, leaving 14 bases between the germline ends. CDR1 is MNHEY and CDR2 is SVGEGT in the germline V gene. This CDR3 is 15 amino acids long. The CDR3 spells CASSPGQRPNYGYTF. As DNA, the CDR3 is TGTGCCAGCAGCCCCGGACAGAGGCCTAACTATGGCTACACCTTC.

This clonotype has a handful of counts. The chain couples TRBV7-9 to TRBJ1-4, with D possibly being TRBD1 (5 bases). This CDR3 contains 13 residues. From germline, CDR1 is SEHNR and CDR2 FQNEAQ (reference sequence). V lost 3 bases, J lost 8 bases, and 10 bases lay in between. Here the CDR3 reads CASSFQGEEKLFF. The CDR3 bases are TGTGCCAGCAGCTTCCAAGGGGAGGAAAAACTGTTTTTT.

V and J are TRBV11-2 and TRBJ2-6; D is perhaps TRBD1 (6 bases). Germline CDR1 is SGHAT and CDR2 is FQNNGV. V shed 7 bases and J shed 2 bases, with 18 bases lying between them. This CDR3 contains 17 residues. DNA for the CDR3: TGTGCCAGCAATTTGGTCAGGGGTTTTACTGGGGCCAACGTCCTGACTTTC. This encodes CASNLVRGFTGANVLTF. The full variable domain, in which reference TRBV11-2 and TRBJ2-6 provide the parts outside the CDR3, is EAGVAQSPRYKIIEKRQSVAFWCNPISGHATLYWYQQILGQGPKLLIQFQNNGVVDDSQLPKDRFSAERLKGVDSTLKIQPAKLEDSAVYLCASNLVRGFTGANVLTFGAGSRLTVL.

J is TRBJ2-2 and V is TRBV3-1; D ambiguous. This CDR3 spans 14 amino acids. In germline, CDR1 is LGHDT, CDR2 YNNKEL (reference sequence). V lost 0 bases and J lost 4, with 6 bases in between. CDR3 coding DNA: TGTGCCAGCAGCCAAGATGCCCTCACCGGGGAGCTGTTTTTT. Translated, it gives CASSQDALTGELFF.

This clonotype was picked up many times. The chain links TRBV7-9 to TRBJ2-1; 7 bases match TRBD1. This CDR3 spans 14 amino acids. CDR1 is SEHNR, CDR2 FQNEAQ, per germline (reference sequence). Trimming took 1 base from V and 8 from J; bases not matched to a gene: 5. Here the CDR3 DNA reads TGTGCCAGCAGCTTAGGGACAGGCTCCGATGAGCAGTTCTTC. This encodes CASSLGTGSDEQFF.

This clonotype was observed a few times. This sequence joins TRBV15 and TRBJ2-1, with 7 bases aligning to TRBD1. CDR1 and CDR2 (germline): LNHNV, YYDKDF (reference sequence). The CDR3 has 16 amino acids. J was trimmed by 4 bases and V by 0 bases; bases with no gene match: 6. DNA for the CDR3: TGTGCCACCAGCAGAGAAGGACAGGAGCTGTACAATGAGCAGTTCTTC. This sequence encodes CATSREGQELYNEQFF.

This sequence joins TRBV7-8 and TRBJ1-2; D perhaps matches TRBD1 (6 bases). The germline V gene encodes CDR1 SGHVS and CDR2 FQNEAQ. The ends were cut back, 2 bases at V and 6 bases at J, with 13 bases in the middle. The CDR3 loop spans 14 amino acids. Here the CDR3 reads CASSLFEGGHGYTF. The CDR3 DNA reads TGTGCCAGCAGCTTATTCGAGGGGGGCCATGGCTACACCTTC.

The chain combines TRBV6-5 with TRBJ2-7; TRBD1 agrees at 9 bases. Per germline, CDR1 MNHEY and CDR2 SVGAGI. CDR3 size: 16 residues. The V gene end was trimmed by 6 bases and the J gene end by 2 bases; junction bases not matched to a gene: 11. The CDR3 nucleotides are TGTGCCAGCAGGACAAACAGGGGGCCAGAGACCTACGAGCAGTACGTC. This sequence encodes CASRTNRGPETYEQYV.

J is TRBJ1-5 and V is TRBV10-3; no definite D call. V was cut by 5 bases and J by 7 bases, with 12 bases left in between. Germline V gives CDR1 ENHRY, CDR2 SYGVKD. The CDR3 runs 13 residues. In nucleotides, the CDR3 is TGTGCCATCAGTCTTGTGGGAGGGCAGCCCCAGCATTTT. Encoded protein: CAISLVGGQPQHF.

The sample holds a few counts of this clonotype. The chain combines TRBV15 with TRBJ1-3, with D perhaps matching TRBD1 (6 bases). Germline V gene data show CDR1 as LNHNV and CDR2 as YYDKDF (reference sequence). The CDR3 loop spans 15 amino acids. Trimming removed 4 bases from V and 2 bases from J, with 12 bases in between. CDR3 nucleotide sequence: TGTGCCACCAGCATTGGGGGGCTAGCTGGAAACACCATATATTTT. Translation gives CATSIGGLAGNTIYF. Combining the CDR3 with reference TRBV15 and TRBJ1-3 gives the whole variable domain DAMVIQNPRYQVTQFGKPVTLSCSQTLNHNVMYWYQQKSSQAPKLLFHYYDKDFNNEADTPDNFQSRRPNTSFCFLDIRSPGLGDTAMYLCATSIGGLAGNTIYFGEGSWLTVV.

V gene TRBV4-3 combines with J gene TRBJ2-2; D not certain. CDR3 size: 15 residues. Germline loops: CDR1 LGHNA, CDR2 YSLEER. The V gene lost 2 bases and the J gene lost 7 bases, with 14 bases spanning the gap. The CDR3 loop is CASSQPPLGHGELFF. The CDR3 DNA reads TGCGCCAGCAGCCAACCACCCCTAGGGCACGGGGAGCTGTTTTTT.

This chain uses TRBV7-3 with TRBJ1-6, with D perhaps TRBD1 (5 bases). V lost 5 bases and J lost 9, with 17 bases in between. Germline CDR1 and CDR2: SGHTA and FQGTGA. The CDR3 consists of 15 residues. CDR3: CASSPNRGDGSPLHF. The DNA of the CDR3 is TGTGCCAGCAGCCCAAATCGGGGGGACGGTTCACCCCTCCACTTT.